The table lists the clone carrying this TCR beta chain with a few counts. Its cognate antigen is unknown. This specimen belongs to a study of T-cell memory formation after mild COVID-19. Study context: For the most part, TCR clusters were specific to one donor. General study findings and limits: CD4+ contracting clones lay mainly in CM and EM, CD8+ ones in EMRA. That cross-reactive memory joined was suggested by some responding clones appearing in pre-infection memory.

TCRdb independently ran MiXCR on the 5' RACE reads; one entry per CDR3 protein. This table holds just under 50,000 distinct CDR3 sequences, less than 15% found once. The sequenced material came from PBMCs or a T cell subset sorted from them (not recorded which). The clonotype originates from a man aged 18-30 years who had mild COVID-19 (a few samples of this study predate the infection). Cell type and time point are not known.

The CDR3: CASSQEANRDPSPLHF. The CDR3 region has the DNA TGCGCCAGCAGCCAAGAGGCGAACAGGGACCCTTCACCCCTCCACTTT. The V gene is TRBV4-3, the J gene TRBJ1-6, with a tentative D call TRBD1 (6 bases). The CDR3 totals 16 residues. CDR1 is LGHNA, CDR2 YSLEER, per germline. V was trimmed by 0 bases and J by 9 bases, leaving 15 bases between them.